The present TCR beta chain was sequenced within a study of blood T cell repertoires in COVID-19. On the study more broadly: The United States, Italy and Spain provided the acute and convalescent COVID-19 samples.

Germline V lookup: CDR1 SGHVS, CDR2 FQNEAQ. The CDR3 totals 17 residues. Trimming cost V 0 bases and J 4 bases; bases outside gene matches: 8. The protocol was immunoSEQ multiplex PCR, while the TCRdb copy is restricted to in-frame clones and leaves out a portion. The repertoire holds fewer than 50,000 clones, with approximately 90% as singletons. It was during active infection that Seattle patients were enrolled and then longitudinally followed. This TCR came from a man aged 50 to 59 with COVID-19, enrolled during active disease. The rearrangement links TRBV7-8 to TRBJ2-1; the match to TRBD2 covers 8 bases. Material: peripheral blood. The CDR3 DNA reads TGTGCCAGCAGCTTAGCCCCCCTAGCGGGTCTTTACAATGAGCAGTTCTTC. Encoded protein: CASSLAPLAGLYNEQFF.